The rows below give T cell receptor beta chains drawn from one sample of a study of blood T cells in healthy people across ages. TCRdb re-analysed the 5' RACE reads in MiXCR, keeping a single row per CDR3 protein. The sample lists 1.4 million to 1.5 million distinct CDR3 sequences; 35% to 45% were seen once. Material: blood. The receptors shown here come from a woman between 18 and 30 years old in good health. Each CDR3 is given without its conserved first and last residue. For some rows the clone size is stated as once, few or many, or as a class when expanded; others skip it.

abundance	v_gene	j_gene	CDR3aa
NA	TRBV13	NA	ASSLGWSAYEQY
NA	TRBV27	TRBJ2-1	ASSWRLAGGINEQF
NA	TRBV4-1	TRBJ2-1	ASSQRETSGRYNEQF
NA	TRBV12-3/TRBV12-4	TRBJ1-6	ASSLALISTTNRGNSPLH
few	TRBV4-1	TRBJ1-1	ASSQPREGSETEAF
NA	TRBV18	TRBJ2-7	ASPQDRGHSYEQY
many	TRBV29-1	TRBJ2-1	SVEDPVASGYNEQF
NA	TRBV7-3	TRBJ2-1	ASSLGSVHEQF
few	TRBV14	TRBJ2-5	ASSQVGTSAY
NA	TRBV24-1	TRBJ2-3	ATSAGASGITDTQY
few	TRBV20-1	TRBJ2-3	SASGGELSTDTQY
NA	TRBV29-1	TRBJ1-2	SAARTGTYGYT
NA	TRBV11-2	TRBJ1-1	ASSLETGGNTEAF
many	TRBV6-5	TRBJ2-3	ATQVGVLTDTQY
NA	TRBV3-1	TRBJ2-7	ASSQVSGGADEQY
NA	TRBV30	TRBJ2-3	AWTIGLAALDTQY
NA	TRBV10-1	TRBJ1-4	ASSGPSGESNEKLF
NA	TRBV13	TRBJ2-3	ASSPPPWSTDTQY